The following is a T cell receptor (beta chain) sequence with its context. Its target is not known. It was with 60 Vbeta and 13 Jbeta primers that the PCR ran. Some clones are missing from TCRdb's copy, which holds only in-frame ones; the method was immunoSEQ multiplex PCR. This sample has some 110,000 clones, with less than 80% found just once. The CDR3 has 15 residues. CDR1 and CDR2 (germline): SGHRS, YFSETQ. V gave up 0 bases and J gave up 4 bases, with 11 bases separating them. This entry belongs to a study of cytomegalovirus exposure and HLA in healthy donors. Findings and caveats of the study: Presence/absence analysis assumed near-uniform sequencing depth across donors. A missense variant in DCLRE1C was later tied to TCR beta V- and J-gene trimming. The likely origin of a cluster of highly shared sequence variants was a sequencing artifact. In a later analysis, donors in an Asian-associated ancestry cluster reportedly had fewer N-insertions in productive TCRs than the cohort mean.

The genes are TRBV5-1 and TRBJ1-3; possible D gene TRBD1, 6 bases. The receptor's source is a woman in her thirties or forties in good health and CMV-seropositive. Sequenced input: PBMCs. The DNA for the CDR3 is TGCGCCAGCAGCTTGGCCCTGGGACAAGGAAACACCATATATTTT. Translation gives CASSLALGQGNTIYF.